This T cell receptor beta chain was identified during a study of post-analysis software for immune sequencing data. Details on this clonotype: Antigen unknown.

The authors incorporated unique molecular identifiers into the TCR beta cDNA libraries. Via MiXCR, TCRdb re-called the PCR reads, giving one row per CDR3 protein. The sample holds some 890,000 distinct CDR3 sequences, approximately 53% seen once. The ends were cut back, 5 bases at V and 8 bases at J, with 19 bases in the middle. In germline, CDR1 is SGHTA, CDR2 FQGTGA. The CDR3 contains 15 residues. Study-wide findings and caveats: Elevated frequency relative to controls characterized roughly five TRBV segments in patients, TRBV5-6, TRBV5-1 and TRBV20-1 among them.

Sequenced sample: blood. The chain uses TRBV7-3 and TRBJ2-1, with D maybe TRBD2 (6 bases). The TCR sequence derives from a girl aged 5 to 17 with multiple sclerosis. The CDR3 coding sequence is TGTGCCAGCAGCCCCCCGGGACTCCCAAGGGATGAGCAGTTCTTC. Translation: CASSPPGLPRDEQFF.